Below, 8 T cell receptor beta chains from the same sample are listed, as sequenced in a study of blood T cell repertoires in COVID-19. The data were produced by immunoSEQ multiplex PCR, yet TCRdb's version contains in-frame clones alone and is incomplete. The data show fewer than 150,000 clones, about 75% seen once. The sequenced sample was peripheral blood. These receptors were obtained from an elderly man with acute or convalescent COVID-19.

The rearrangement uses TRBV20-1 and TRBJ1-3; tentative D call: TRBD1 (5 bases). CDR3 length equals 11 residues. CDR1 DFQATT and CDR2 SNEGSKA come from the germline V gene (reference sequence). The V end was cut by 5 bases, the J end by 13 bases, with 15 bases between. CDR3 in amino acids: CSARDPAGIYF. The CDR3 DNA reads TGCAGTGCTCGGGACCCCGCGGGAATATATTTT.

The V call is TRBV12-1, the J call TRBJ1-2; whether TRBD1, the table's D call, matches the DNA was not checked. TRBV12-1 is recorded as a pseudogene. The CDR3 spans 21 residues. CDR3 sequence: CASSFAWGRLFPSTPIYGYTF. In DNA form, the CDR3 reads TGTGCCAGCAGCTTTGCATGGGGCAGGTTATTCCCTTCGACTCCGATCTATGGCTACACCTTC.

The chain couples TRBV7-2 to TRBJ2-7; weak D call: TRBD1 (6 bases). Deletions cut 1 base from V and 3 bases from J, with 10 bases between. Germline V lookup: CDR1 SGHTA, CDR2 FQGNSA. CDR3 size: 14 residues. This CDR3 reads CASSLEGGSYEQYF. CDR3 sequence (DNA): TGTGCCAGCAGCTTAGAAGGGGGAAGCTACGAGCAGTACTTC.

The rearrangement joins TRBV3-1 (or the pseudogene TRBV3-2) to TRBJ2-1; 12 bases are a match to TRBD2. The J segment lost 6 bases and the V segment lost 4 bases, leaving 4 bases of the junction unmatched. This CDR3 has 15 residues. The germline V gene has CDR1 LGHDT and CDR2 YNNKEL (reference sequence). CDR3 region: CASSPRTSGVNEQFF. As DNA, the CDR3 is TGTGCCAGCAGCCCACGGACTAGCGGGGTCAATGAGCAGTTCTTC.

The J gene is TRBJ1-2, the V gene TRBV19, with D unclear. V was trimmed by 5 bases and J by 0 bases, leaving 13 bases between them. Germline V gene data show CDR1 as LNHDA and CDR2 as SQIVND (reference sequence). This CDR3 spans 15 amino acids. The CDR3 region has the DNA TGTGCCAGTAGTCGAGAGTTCCCCTCTAACTATGGCTACACCTTC. Its translation: CASSREFPSNYGYTF.

This clone came up once. This sequence joins TRBV19 and TRBJ2-2; TRBD2 agrees at 8 bases. The CDR3 extends over 17 amino acids. Germline V CDR1 and CDR2: LNHDA, SQIVND (reference sequence). V dropped 3 bases and J dropped 7; count of bases not matched to a gene: 13. The DNA for the CDR3 is TGTGCCAGTAGTATTCTCCCCGGGGGGGCACTTGGCGGGGAGCTGTTTTTT. Encoded protein: CASSILPGGALGGELFF.

This clone appeared a few times. The chain combines TRBV19 with TRBJ2-1; D perhaps matches TRBD2 (7 bases). Germline CDR1 and CDR2: LNHDA and SQIVND (reference sequence). The CDR3 totals 16 residues. V lost 4 bases, J lost 4 bases, and 17 bases lay in between. This CDR3 reads CASSTPRGARYNEQFF. Written as DNA, the CDR3 is TGTGCCAGTAGTACCCCCCGGGGGGCGAGGTACAATGAGCAGTTCTTC.

The rearrangement joins TRBV4-1 to TRBJ2-5; the D gene is possibly TRBD2 (6 bases). CDR1 MGHRA and CDR2 YSYEKL come from the germline V gene. V lost 1 base and J lost 2, with 11 bases in between. There are 15 residues in the CDR3. The CDR3 here is CASSQAPGLQETQYF. The CDR3 DNA is TGCGCCAGCAGCCAAGCCCCGGGACTTCAAGAGACCCAGTACTTC.